This T cell receptor beta chain was retrieved from a study of blood T cell repertoires in COVID-19. Study as a whole: The United States, Italy and Spain were the sources of the acute and convalescent COVID-19 samples. Nucleic acid was either cDNA or gDNA, and it came from T cells, B-cell-depleted T cells, or PBMCs.

CDR1 and CDR2 (germline): SGHTA, FQGTGA. V was clipped by 5 bases and J by 1 base; unmatched bases: 3. The CDR3 covers 15 residues. Original handling: For nucleated cells, counts were estimated from reference gene primer amplification. Only in-frame clones appear in the TCRdb table, and some are missing; sequencing was by immunoSEQ multiplex PCR. V and J calls and clone size are those listed in that table; D and trimming were worked out from the DNA. The sample includes about 70,000 clones, over 75% of them seen just once. This clone has only one observation. The receptor comes from an elderly woman with active or convalescent COVID-19. V is TRBV7-3 and J is TRBJ2-1; 9 positions match TRBD2. The sequenced sample consisted of peripheral blood. The CDR3 protein is CASSTGLASYNEQFF. The CDR3 bases are TGTGCCAGCAGCACGGGACTAGCATCCTACAATGAGCAGTTCTTC.